These 17 T cell receptor beta chains originate from one sample sequenced in a study of blood T cells in healthy people across ages. A second about 7 to 11 cycle PCR used barcoded and J-beta primers. Via MiXCR, TCRdb re-called the 5' RACE reads, giving one row per CDR3 protein. The sample has 700,000 to 900,000 distinct CDR3 sequences; 53% are singletons. The sample consisted of blood. The origin of the receptors is an older man in good health.

V and J are TRBV7-2 and TRBJ1-4, with D maybe TRBD1 (5 bases). The V end was cut by 7 bases, the J end by 0 bases, with 9 bases between. CDR3 length equals 14 residues. Germline V CDR1 and CDR2: SGHTA, FQGNSA. CDR3 region: CASTRDATNEKLFF. The DNA of the CDR3 is TGTGCCAGCACCCGGGACGCAACTAATGAAAAACTGTTTTTT.

The chain couples TRBV29-1 to TRBJ2-7; 9 bases line up with TRBD1. The CDR3 loop spans 12 amino acids. Trimming at V came to 7 bases and at J to 6 bases, leaving 7 bases not matched to a gene. CDR1 and CDR2 (germline): SQVTM, ANQGSEA. In DNA, the CDR3 is TGCAGCGCGGGTGACAGGGGGACCGAGCAGTACTTC. Translated, it gives CSAGDRGTEQYF.

The chain couples TRBV5-6 to TRBJ2-5, with 14 bases identical to TRBD2. V was clipped by 4 bases and J by 2 bases; unmatched bases: 7. CDR1 SGHDT and CDR2 YYEEEE come from the germline V gene. The CDR3 has 17 residues. CDR3 region: CASSRGLAGGRQETQYF. CDR3 DNA: TGTGCCAGCAGCCGCGGACTAGCGGGAGGAAGGCAAGAGACCCAGTACTTC. The complete variable domain, with remaining parts taken from reference TRBV5-6 and TRBJ2-5, reads DAGVTQSPTHLIKTRGQQVTLRCSPKSGHDTVSWYQQALGQGPQFIFQYYEEEERQRGNFPDRFSGHQFPNYSSELNVNALLLGDSALYLCASSRGLAGGRQETQYFGPGTRLLVL.

This clonotype was counted a few times. V is TRBV20-1 and J is TRBJ2-7; the D gene is possibly TRBD2 (6 bases). The J call may be wrong; the DNA end is better matched by TRBJ2-5. The CDR3 is 13 residues long. CDR1 DFQATT and CDR2 SNEGSKA come from the germline V gene (reference sequence). The CDR3 DNA sequence: TGCAGTGCGCTTGTGGAGGGGCAAGAGACCCAGTACTTC. Protein: CSALVEGQETQYF.

This clonotype was seen a handful of times. V usage is TRBV20-1 and J usage is TRBJ2-7; no definite D call. This CDR3 has 13 residues. Trimming pared 0 bases from V and 3 bases from J, leaving 9 bases between. CDR1 is DFQATT, CDR2 SNEGSKA, per germline (reference sequence). In DNA form, the CDR3 reads TGCAGTGCTAGAGATCCCGAACTCTACGAGCAGTACTTC. This sequence encodes CSARDPELYEQYF.

This chain joins TRBV2 and TRBJ2-7; tentatively, D is TRBD2 (5 bases). The germline V and J ends were trimmed by 4 bases and 2 bases, with 12 bases remaining between them. CDR1 and CDR2 from the germline V gene are SNHLY and FYNNEI. CDR3 length equals 14 residues. This chain's CDR3 is CASSGGRGTYEQYF. The CDR3 DNA reads TGTGCCAGCAGTGGCGGACGGGGAACCTACGAGCAGTACTTC.

The rearrangement joins TRBV7-2 to TRBJ2-1; the D is unclear. Trimming took off 7 bases at V and 0 bases at J, with 10 bases between the two ends. Germline lookup yields CDR1 SGHTA and CDR2 FQGNSA. This CDR3 has 14 residues. CDR3 nucleotides: TGTGCCAGCACCCCAGGCAACTCCTACAATGAGCAGTTCTTC. Its protein product is CASTPGNSYNEQFF.

A word on this clonotype: A junction boundary mismatches the germline segment, possibly from a read error. The chain joins TRBV4-1 to TRBJ2-1; 10 bases match TRBD2. The germline gives CDR1 MGHRA, CDR2 YSYEKL. This CDR3 has 16 amino acids. CDR3 bases: TGCGCCAGCAGCCAAGCGGGACTAGCGTGGGACAATGGGCAGTTCTTC. It translates to CASSQAGLAWDNGQFF.

On this clonotype: At one end, the junction sequence differs from germline, possibly due to a read error. The gene calls are TRBV7-2 and TRBJ2-4; 14 bases are a match to TRBD2. This CDR3 is built from 19 residues. Germline V CDR1 and CDR2: SGHTA, FQGNSA. Written as DNA, the CDR3 is TGTGCCAGCAGCTTAGGAGCGACTAGCGGGAGGGCCAGGGGCAACATTCAGTATTTC. It encodes CASSLGATSGRARGNIQYF. The entire variable domain, with the rest obtained from reference TRBV7-2 and TRBJ2-4, is as follows: GAGVSQSPSNKVTEKGKDVELRCDPISGHTALYWYRQSLGQGLEFLIYFQGNSAPDKSGLPSDRFSAERTGGSVSTLTIQRTQQEDSAVYLCASSLGATSGRARGNIQYFGAGTRLSVL.

The rearrangement joins TRBV11-2 to TRBJ2-1, with TRBD1 as a possible D gene (6 bases). V lost 5 bases and J 2 bases, leaving 16 bases between the germline ends. The CDR3 extends over 16 amino acids. Germline CDR1 and CDR2: SGHAT and FQNNGV. CDR3 amino acids: CASSTRDTLPYNEQFF. The DNA for the CDR3 is TGTGCCAGCAGCACCCGGGACACCCTACCCTACAATGAGCAGTTCTTC. Filled out from reference TRBV11-2 and TRBJ2-1, the complete variable domain reads EAGVAQSPRYKIIEKRQSVAFWCNPISGHATLYWYQQILGQGPKLLIQFQNNGVVDDSQLPKDRFSAERLKGVDSTLKIQPAKLEDSAVYLCASSTRDTLPYNEQFFGPGTRLTVL.

The V call is TRBV15, the J call TRBJ2-1; D not resolved. The germline V and J ends were trimmed by 0 bases and 5 bases, with 8 bases remaining between them. CDR1 is LNHNV and CDR2 is YYDKDF in the germline V gene (reference sequence). CDR3 size: 14 residues. The CDR3 DNA reads TGTGCCACCAGCAGAGATCCCGCCAACAATGAGCAGTTCTTC. Translation: CATSRDPANNEQFF.

The CDR3 DNA is TGCGCCAGCAGCTTGGGGACCGGGGGCATATCCTACGAGCAGTACTTC. Translated, it gives CASSLGTGGISYEQYF. J is TRBJ2-7 and V is TRBV5-1; D is perhaps TRBD1 or TRBD2 (6 bases each). CDR3 size: 16 residues. V dropped 0 bases and J dropped 1 base, with 14 bases sitting between them. Germline CDR1 is SGHRS and CDR2 is YFSETQ. The complete variable domain, with remaining parts taken from reference TRBV5-1 and TRBJ2-7, reads KAGVTQTPRYLIKTRGQQVTLSCSPISGHRSVSWYQQTPGQGLQFLFEYFSETQRNKGNFPGRFSGRQFSNSRSEMNVSTLELGDSALYLCASSLGTGGISYEQYFGPGTRLTVT.

This rearrangement joins TRBV27 to TRBJ2-1; either TRBD1 or TRBD2 may supply D (6 bases each). The J call is uncertain, as TRBJ2-7 better fits the DNA end. The length of the CDR3 is 16 residues. Germline CDR1 and CDR2: MNHEY and SMNVEV (reference sequence). CDR3 sequence: CASRAPGAGNFNEQYF. CDR3 coding DNA: TGTGCCAGCAGGGCCCCGGGGGCGGGAAATTTCAATGAGCAGTACTTC.

This chain uses TRBV5-1 with TRBJ2-3; D remains unclear. Germline lookup yields CDR1 SGHRS and CDR2 YFSETQ. Trimming left V 0 bases short and J 2 bases short, with 7 bases between. The CDR3 is 14 amino acids. CDR3 DNA sequence: TGCGCCAGCAGCTTGGCGGAACCCACAGATACGCAGTATTTT. Protein product: CASSLAEPTDTQYF.

The chain couples TRBV6-5 to TRBJ2-2; no definite D call. The CDR3 consists of 16 residues. Germline V lookup: CDR1 MNHEY, CDR2 SVGAGI. V lost 5 bases, J lost 7 bases, and 20 bases lay in between. The CDR3 sequence: CASSPTPTGLGGELFF. The CDR3 DNA reads TGTGCCAGCAGTCCGACTCCCACCGGGCTGGGCGGGGAGCTGTTTTTT.

This clonotype was picked up a small number of times. The rearrangement links TRBV29-1 to TRBJ2-5, with TRBD2 identical over 10 bases. This CDR3 contains 13 residues. Germline V gene lookup returns CDR1 SQVTM and CDR2 ANQGSEA. Trimming at V came to 4 bases and at J to 6 bases, leaving 5 bases not matched to a gene. CDR3 residues: CSVAASGGKTQYF. CDR3 DNA sequence: TGCAGCGTTGCGGCTAGCGGGGGAAAGACCCAGTACTTC.

This clonotype was seen a single time. V and J are TRBV28 and TRBJ2-7; unclear D gene. This CDR3 comprises 17 residues. Per germline, CDR1 MDHEN and CDR2 SYDVKM. The ends were cut back, 0 bases at V and 0 bases at J, with 15 bases in the middle. CDR3 amino acids: CASSLWSVRPSSYEQYF. For the CDR3, the DNA is TGTGCCAGCAGTTTATGGTCAGTCCGACCGAGCTCCTACGAGCAGTACTTC.